Sequencing of this T cell receptor (beta chain) was carried out in a study of early T cells in non-severe SARS-CoV-2 infection. This clonotype was recorded a few times. Individual cDNA molecules received unique molecular identifiers during library preparation. TCRdb processed the 5' RACE reads anew with MiXCR; each CDR3 protein has one entry. The table lists over 80,000 distinct CDR3 sequences, about 12% of them singletons. The receptor's source is an adult who was a healthcare worker with PCR-confirmed SARS-CoV-2 infection or an uninfected control (not recorded which). Sequencing used whole blood, obtained at baseline.

The CDR3 bases are TGTGCCAGCAGTGAATTTAAGGAAGAGGGCTACACCTTC. It codes for CASSEFKEEGYTF. The chain carries TRBV25-1 and TRBJ1-2; no definite D call. Germline CDR1 and CDR2: MGHDK and SYGVNS. Trimming removed 1 base from V and 8 bases from J, with 11 bases in between. This CDR3 region has 13 residues.